The following is a T cell receptor beta chain sequence with its context. The antigen is unknown. The data derive from a study of cytomegalovirus exposure and HLA in healthy donors. Study-wide results and limits: Follow-up analysis found HLA locus-dependent TCR association rates, highest for DRB1 and lowest for HLA-C. Specificity of a few CMV-associated chains for CMV antigens was verified in vitro.

The CDR3 spans 15 residues. Trimming pared 5 bases from V and 1 base from J, leaving 14 bases between. Germline V lookup: CDR1 MNHEY, CDR2 SMNVEV (reference sequence). The PCR had 60 Vbeta and 13 Jbeta primers. Assay used: immunoSEQ multiplex PCR; TCRdb lists only in-frame clones, some missing. This repertoire shows roughly 89,000 clones, around 84% found once; its top ten account for approximately 2%. This receptor was obtained from a man between 18 and 35 years old in good health and CMV-seronegative. J is TRBJ1-1 and V is TRBV27; the D gene is possibly TRBD1 (5 bases). The sequenced material came from PBMCs. The DNA of the CDR3 is TGTGCCAGCAGTCCCCTTCGGGGGGGGAACACTGAAGCTTTCTTT. Amino acid sequence: CASSPLRGGNTEAFF.